This TCR beta chain was retrieved from a study of response to subunit inactivated influenza vaccine. Trimming left V 3 bases short and J 2 bases short, with 8 bases between. The CDR3 loop spans 14 amino acids. Germline V gene data show CDR1 as SGHTA and CDR2 as FQGNSA. TCRdb ran MiXCR on the RT-PCR reads and lists one entry per CDR3 protein. The table lists about 540,000 distinct CDR3 sequences, around 21% of them singletons. This sample was also put to use in a study of T cells expressing NK-cell markers. From that study: 5'RACE template switching built TCR beta cDNA with unique molecular identifiers. Seven sequenced donors out of eight were HCMV-seropositive, one seronegative. The HCMV specificity of the expanded NKG2C+ T cell clones stayed unresolved.

This clonotype was sampled from a man aged 45-65 years who received an inactivated influenza vaccine. The rearrangement uses TRBV7-2 and TRBJ2-1, with D tentatively TRBD1 (6 bases). The input for sequencing was CD4+ T cells sorted from PBMCs, taken roughly 13 days after vaccination. The DNA for the CDR3 is TGTGCCAGCAGCTTCCGGACAGCCTACAATGAGCAGTTCTTC. Translated: CASSFRTAYNEQFF.